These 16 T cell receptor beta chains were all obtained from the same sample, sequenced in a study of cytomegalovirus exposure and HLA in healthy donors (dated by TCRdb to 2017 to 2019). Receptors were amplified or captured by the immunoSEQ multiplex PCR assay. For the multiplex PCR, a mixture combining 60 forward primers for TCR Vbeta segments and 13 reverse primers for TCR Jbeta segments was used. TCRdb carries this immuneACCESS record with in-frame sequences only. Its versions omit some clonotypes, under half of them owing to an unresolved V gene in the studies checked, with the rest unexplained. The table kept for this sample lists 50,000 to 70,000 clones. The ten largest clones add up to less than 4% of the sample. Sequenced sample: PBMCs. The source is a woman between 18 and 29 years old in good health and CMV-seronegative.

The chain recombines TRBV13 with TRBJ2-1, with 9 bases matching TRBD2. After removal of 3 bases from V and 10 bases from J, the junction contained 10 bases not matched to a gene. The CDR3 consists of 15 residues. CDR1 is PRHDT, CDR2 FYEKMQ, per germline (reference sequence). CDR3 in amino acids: CASSLGLAGFGEQFF. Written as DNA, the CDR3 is TGTGCCAGCAGCTTGGGCCTAGCGGGGTTTGGAGAGCAGTTCTTC.

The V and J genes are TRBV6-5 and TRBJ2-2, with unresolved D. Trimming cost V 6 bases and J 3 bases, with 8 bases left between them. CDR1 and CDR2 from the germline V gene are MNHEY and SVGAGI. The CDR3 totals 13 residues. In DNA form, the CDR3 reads TGTGCCAGCAGCCTGTCAGACACCGGGGAGCTGTTTTTT. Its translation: CASSLSDTGELFF.

The CDR3, as DNA: TGCGCCAGCAGTCCACATCGCTTGGGGGACAGTTCCTACGAGCAGTACTTC. Translating it yields CASSPHRLGDSSYEQYF. V is TRBV5-1 and J is TRBJ2-7; 7 bases fit TRBD1. Germline V gene data show CDR1 as SGHRS and CDR2 as YFSETQ. Germline trimming cut 5 bases from V and 1 base from J; bases unmatched to any gene: 15. The CDR3 runs to 17 residues.

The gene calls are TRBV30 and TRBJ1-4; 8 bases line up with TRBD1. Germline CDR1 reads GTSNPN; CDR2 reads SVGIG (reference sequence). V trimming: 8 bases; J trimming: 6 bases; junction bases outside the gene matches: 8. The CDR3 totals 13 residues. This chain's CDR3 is CATSGGAYEKLFF. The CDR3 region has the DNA TGTGCCACGTCAGGGGGCGCTTATGAAAAACTGTTTTTT.

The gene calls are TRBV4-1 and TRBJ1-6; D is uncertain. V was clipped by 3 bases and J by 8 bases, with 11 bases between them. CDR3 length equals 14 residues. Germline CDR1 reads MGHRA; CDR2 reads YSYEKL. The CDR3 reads CASSHAPLDSPLHF. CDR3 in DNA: TGCGCCAGCAGCCATGCCCCTCTAGATTCACCCCTCCACTTT.

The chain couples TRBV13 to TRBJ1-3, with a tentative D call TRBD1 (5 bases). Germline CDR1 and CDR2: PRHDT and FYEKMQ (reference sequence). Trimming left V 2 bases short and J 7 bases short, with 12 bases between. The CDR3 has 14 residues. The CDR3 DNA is TGTGCCAGCAGCTTACGGGGCGCGGGGAACACCATATATTTT. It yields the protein CASSLRGAGNTIYF.

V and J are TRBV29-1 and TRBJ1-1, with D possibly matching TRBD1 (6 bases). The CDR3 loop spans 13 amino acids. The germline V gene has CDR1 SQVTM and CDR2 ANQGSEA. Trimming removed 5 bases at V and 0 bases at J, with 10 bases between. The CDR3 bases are TGCAGCGTTCGCGGACAGATGAACACTGAAGCTTTCTTT. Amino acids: CSVRGQMNTEAFF.

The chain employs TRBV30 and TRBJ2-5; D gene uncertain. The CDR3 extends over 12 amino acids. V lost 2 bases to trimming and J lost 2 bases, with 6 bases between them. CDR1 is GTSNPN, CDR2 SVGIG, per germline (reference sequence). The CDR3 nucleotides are TGTGCCTGGAGTTTAGATCAAGAGACCCAGTACTTC. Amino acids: CAWSLDQETQYF.

DNA for the CDR3: TGTGCCAGCAGCGTAGCTACTAGCTTGGGTGAGCAGTTCTTC. Protein: CASSVATSLGEQFF. V gene TRBV9 combines with J gene TRBJ2-1; perhaps TRBD2 as D (6 bases). Trimming took 0 bases from V and 9 from J, leaving 13 bases between them. The CDR3 has 14 amino acids. Germline CDR1 is SGDLS and CDR2 is YYNGEE.

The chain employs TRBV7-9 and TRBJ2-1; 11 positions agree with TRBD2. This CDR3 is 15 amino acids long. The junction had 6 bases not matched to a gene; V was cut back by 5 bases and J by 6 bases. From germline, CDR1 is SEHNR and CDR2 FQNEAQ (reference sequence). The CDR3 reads CASSPTSGDPNEQFF. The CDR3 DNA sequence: TGTGCCAGCAGCCCGACTAGCGGGGATCCCAATGAGCAGTTCTTC.

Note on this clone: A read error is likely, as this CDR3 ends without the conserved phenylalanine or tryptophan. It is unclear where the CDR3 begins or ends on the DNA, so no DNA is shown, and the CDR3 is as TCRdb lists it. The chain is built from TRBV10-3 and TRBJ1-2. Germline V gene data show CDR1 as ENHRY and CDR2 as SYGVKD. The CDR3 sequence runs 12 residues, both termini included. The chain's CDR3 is CAISESPTNPGE.

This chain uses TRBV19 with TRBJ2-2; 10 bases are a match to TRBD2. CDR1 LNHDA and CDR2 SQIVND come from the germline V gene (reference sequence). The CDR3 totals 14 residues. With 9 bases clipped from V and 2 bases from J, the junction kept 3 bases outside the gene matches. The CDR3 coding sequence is TGTGCCAGCCTAGCGGGGGTCAACACCGGGGAGCTGTTTTTT. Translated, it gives CASLAGVNTGELFF.

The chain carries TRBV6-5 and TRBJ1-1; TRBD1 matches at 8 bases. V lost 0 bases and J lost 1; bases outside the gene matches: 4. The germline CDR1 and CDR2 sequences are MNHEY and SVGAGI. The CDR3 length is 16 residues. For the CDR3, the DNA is TGTGCCAGCAGTTACTCCCAGGGGGCGGGGAACACTGAAGCTTTCTTT. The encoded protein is CASSYSQGAGNTEAFF.

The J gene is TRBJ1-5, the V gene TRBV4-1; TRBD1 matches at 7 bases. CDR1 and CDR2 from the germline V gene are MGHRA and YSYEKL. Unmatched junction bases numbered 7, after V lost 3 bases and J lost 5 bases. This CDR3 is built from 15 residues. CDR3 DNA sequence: TGCGCCAGCAGCCAGGGGACAGTATCTTATCAGCCCCAGCATTTT. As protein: CASSQGTVSYQPQHF.

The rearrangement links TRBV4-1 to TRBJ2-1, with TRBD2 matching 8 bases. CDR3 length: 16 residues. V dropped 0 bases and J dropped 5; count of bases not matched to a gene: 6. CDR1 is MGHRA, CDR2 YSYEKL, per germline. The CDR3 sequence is CASSQDGAGVNNEQFF. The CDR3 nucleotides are TGCGCCAGCAGCCAAGATGGAGCGGGGGTGAACAATGAGCAGTTCTTC.

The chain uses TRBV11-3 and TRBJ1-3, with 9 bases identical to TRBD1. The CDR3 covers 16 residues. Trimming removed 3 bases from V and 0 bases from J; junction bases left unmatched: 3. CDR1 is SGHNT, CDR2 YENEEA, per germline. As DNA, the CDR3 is TGTGCCAGCAGCTTCCGACAGGGGGTCTCTGGAAACACCATATATTTT. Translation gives CASSFRQGVSGNTIYF.